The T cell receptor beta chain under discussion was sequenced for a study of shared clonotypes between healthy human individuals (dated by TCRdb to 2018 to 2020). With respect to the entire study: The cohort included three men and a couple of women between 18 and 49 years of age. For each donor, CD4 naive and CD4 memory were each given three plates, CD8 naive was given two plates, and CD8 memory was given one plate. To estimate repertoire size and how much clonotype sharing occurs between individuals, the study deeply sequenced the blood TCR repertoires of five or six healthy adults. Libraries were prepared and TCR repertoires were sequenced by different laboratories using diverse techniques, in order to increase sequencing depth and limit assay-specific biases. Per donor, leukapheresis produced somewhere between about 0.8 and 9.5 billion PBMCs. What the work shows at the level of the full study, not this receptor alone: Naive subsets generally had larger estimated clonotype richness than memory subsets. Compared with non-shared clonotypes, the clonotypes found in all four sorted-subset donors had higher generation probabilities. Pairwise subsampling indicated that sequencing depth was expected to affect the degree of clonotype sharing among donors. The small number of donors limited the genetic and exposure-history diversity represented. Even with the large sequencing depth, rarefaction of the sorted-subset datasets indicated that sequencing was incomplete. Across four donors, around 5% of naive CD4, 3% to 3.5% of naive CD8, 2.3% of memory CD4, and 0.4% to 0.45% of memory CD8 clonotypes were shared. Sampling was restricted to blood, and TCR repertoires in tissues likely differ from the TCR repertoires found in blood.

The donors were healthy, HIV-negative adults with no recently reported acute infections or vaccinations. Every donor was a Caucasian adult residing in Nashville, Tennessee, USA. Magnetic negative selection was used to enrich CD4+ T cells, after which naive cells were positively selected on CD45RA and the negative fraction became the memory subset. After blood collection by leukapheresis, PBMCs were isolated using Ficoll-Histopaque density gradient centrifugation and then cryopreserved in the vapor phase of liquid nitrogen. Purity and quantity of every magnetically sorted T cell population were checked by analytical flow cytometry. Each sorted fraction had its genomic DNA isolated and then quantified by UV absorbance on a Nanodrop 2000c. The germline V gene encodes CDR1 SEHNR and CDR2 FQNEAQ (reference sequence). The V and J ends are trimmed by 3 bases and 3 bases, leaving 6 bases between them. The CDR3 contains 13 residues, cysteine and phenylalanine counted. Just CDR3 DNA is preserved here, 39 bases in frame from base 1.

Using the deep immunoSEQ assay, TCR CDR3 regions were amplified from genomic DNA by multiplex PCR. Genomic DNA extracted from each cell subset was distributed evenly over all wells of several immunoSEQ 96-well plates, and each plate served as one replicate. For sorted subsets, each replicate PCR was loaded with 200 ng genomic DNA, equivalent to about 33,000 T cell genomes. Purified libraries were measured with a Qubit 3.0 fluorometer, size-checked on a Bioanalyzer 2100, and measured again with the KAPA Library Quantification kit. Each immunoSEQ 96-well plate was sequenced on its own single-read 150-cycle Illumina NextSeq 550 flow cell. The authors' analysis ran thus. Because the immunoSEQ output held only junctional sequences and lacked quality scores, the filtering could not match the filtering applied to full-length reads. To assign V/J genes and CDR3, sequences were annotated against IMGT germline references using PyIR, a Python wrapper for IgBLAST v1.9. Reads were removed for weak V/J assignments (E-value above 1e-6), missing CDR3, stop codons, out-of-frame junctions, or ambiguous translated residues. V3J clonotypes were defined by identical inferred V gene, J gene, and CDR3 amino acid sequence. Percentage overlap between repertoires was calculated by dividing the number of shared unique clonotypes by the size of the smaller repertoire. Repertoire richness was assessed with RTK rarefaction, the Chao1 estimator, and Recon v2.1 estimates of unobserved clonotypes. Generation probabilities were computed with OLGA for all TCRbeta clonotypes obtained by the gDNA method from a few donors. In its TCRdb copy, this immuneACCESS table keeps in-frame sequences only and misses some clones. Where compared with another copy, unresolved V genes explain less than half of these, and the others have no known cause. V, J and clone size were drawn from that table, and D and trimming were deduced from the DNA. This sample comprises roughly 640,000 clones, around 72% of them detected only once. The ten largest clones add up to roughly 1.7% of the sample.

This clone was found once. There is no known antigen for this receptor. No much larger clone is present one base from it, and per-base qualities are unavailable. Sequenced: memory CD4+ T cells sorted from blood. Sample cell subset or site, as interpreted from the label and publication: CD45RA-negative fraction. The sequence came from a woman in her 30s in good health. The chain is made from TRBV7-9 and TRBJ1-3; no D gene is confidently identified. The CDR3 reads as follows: CASSFSGGNTIYF. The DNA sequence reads TGTGCCAGCAGCTTTTCTGGTGGAAACACCATATATTTT. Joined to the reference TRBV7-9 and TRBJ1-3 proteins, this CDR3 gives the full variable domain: DTGVSQNPRHKITKRGQNVTFRCDPISEHNRLYWYRQTLGQGPEFLTYFQNEAQLEKSRLLSDRFSAERPKGSFSTLEIQRTEQGDSAMYLCASSFSGGNTIYFGEGSWLTVV.